This T cell receptor (beta chain) is drawn from a study of cytomegalovirus exposure and HLA in healthy donors. PCR involved 60 Vbeta and 13 Jbeta primers. The method was immunoSEQ multiplex PCR; TCRdb's version includes in-frame clones alone and lacks a portion of them. This sample has some 150,000 clones; 70% to 80% occur once, and the top ten carry approximately 5.1%. Trimming removed 8 bases from V and 5 bases from J; junction bases left unmatched: 4. CDR1 and CDR2 (germline): SGHRS, YFSETQ. This CDR3 is built from 13 residues. The TCR sequence derives from a male donor in good health and CMV-seronegative. The sample comprised PBMCs. The chain couples TRBV5-1 to TRBJ2-3; 11 bases fit TRBD1. The CDR3 loop reads CASGQGAGDTQYF. CDR3 nucleotides: TGCGCCAGTGGACAGGGGGCGGGAGATACGCAGTATTTT.